Listed below are T cell receptor beta chains from one sample, sequenced in a study of cytotoxic CD8 clonotypes in ibrutinib-treated CLL. Some clones are missing from TCRdb's copy, which holds only in-frame ones; the method was immunoSEQ multiplex PCR. This sample yields hundreds of thousands of clones, of which 67% are seen a single time; roughly 6.7% belongs to the top ten. The sample here was PBMCs, taken after 36 months of ibrutinib treatment. The receptor set was obtained from a human donor with chronic lymphocytic leukemia. The CDR3 runs from the conserved cysteine through the conserved F or W. The order of the fields is V gene, clone size, J gene, D gene, CDR3 protein, CDR3 DNA. The D gene is left open where the match is weak. Not every row has a clone size; where given, it reads once, few, many or a size class.

>TRBV11-1|-|TRBJ2-5|-
CASSQYQETQYF
TGTGCCAGCAGCCAGTACCAAGAGACCCAGTACTTC
>TRBV28|-|TRBJ2-7|TRBD2
CASWGGRVSYEQYF
TGTGCCAGCTGGGGCGGGAGGGTATCCTACGAGCAGTACTTC
>TRBV5-1|-|TRBJ2-5|TRBD2
CASSWTSGTWEETQYF
TGCGCCAGCAGCTGGACTAGCGGCACTTGGGAAGAGACCCAGTACTTC
>TRBV7-2|-|TRBJ2-7|TRBD2
CASSLRGYIHYEQYF
TGTGCCAGCAGCTTGCGGGGGTATATACACTACGAGCAGTACTTC
>TRBV5-6|-|TRBJ1-2|-
CASSLDTANYGYTF
TGTGCCAGCAGCTTAGACACCGCTAACTATGGCTACACCTTC
>TRBV9|-|TRBJ2-5|-
CASSPGTAYQETQYF
TGTGCCAGCAGCCCAGGGACCGCGTACCAAGAGACCCAGTACTTC
>TRBV10-1|few|TRBJ2-1|TRBD1
CASSERDRAENEQFF
TGCGCCAGCAGTGAGAGGGACAGGGCTGAGAATGAGCAGTTCTTC
>TRBV30|-|TRBJ2-3|-
CAWSKRADTQYF
TGTGCCTGGAGTAAACGGGCAGATACGCAGTATTTT
>TRBV29-1|-|TRBJ2-2|-
CSAIQGTGELFF
TGCAGCGCAATACAAGGCACCGGGGAGCTGTTTTTT
>TRBV9|few|TRBJ1-1|-
CASSAYRNTEAFF
TGTGCCAGCAGCGCGTACAGGAACACTGAAGCTTTCTTT
>TRBV29-1|-|TRBJ2-7|-
CSVGGTLVRGKIEQYF
TGCAGCGTTGGGGGGACACTAGTGAGGGGAAAGATCGAGCAGTACTTC
>TRBV19|-|TRBJ2-3|TRBD1
CASSSGQGSTDTQYF
TGTGCCAGTAGTTCTGGACAGGGCTCCACAGATACGCAGTATTTT
>TRBV5-1|few|TRBJ2-5|-
CASSFRHTQETQYF
TGCGCCAGCAGCTTCAGGCATACTCAAGAGACCCAGTACTTC
>TRBV20-1|-|TRBJ1-1|-
CSGQNTEAFF
TGCAGCGGACAGAACACTGAAGCTTTCTTT
>TRBV27|-|TRBJ2-5|-
CASSSHSVGSPKETQYF
TGTGCCAGCAGTTCCCACTCTGTCGGGTCCCCAAAAGAGACCCAGTACTTC
>TRBV5-1|-|TRBJ2-5|-
CASSLAAGVVETQYF
TGCGCCAGCAGCTTGGCGGCAGGGGTTGTTGAGACCCAGTACTTC
>TRBV7-2|-|TRBJ1-3|-
CASSLRGATGSRGNTIYF
TGTGCCAGCAGCTTGAGGGGCGCAACAGGGTCTCGGGGAAACACCATATATTTT
>TRBV7-9|-|TRBJ2-7|-
CASSLASGYYEQYF
TGTGCCAGCAGCTTAGCTAGCGGCTACTACGAGCAGTACTTC
>TRBV7-2|-|TRBJ1-1|-
CASSLGAMNTEAFF
TGTGCCAGCAGCTTAGGGGCTATGAACACTGAAGCTTTCTTT
>TRBV4-3|-|TRBJ2-7|TRBD2
CASSLREGVEQYF
TGCGCCAGCAGCCTGCGGGAGGGCGTCGAGCAGTACTTC
>TRBV27|-|TRBJ2-7|-
CASSLETSLGEQYF
TGTGCCAGCAGTTTGGAAACCTCCCTAGGCGAGCAGTACTTC
>TRBV7-8|few|TRBJ2-3|-
CASTYLGAGDTQYF
TGTGCCAGTACTTACCTGGGGGCAGGAGATACGCAGTATTTT
>TRBV19|-|TRBJ2-3|-
CASSSQGRGSLDTQYF
TGTGCCAGTAGTAGTCAGGGGCGCGGGTCATTAGATACGCAGTATTTT
>TRBV4-1|-|TRBJ1-5|TRBD1
CASSQDNRGLYQPQHF
TGCGCCAGCAGCCAAGATAACAGGGGGCTTTATCAGCCCCAGCATTTT
>TRBV5-1|few|TRBJ2-6|-
CASSLVGPGANVLTF
TGCGCCAGCAGCTTGGTAGGGCCTGGGGCCAACGTCCTGACTTTC
>TRBV5-1|-|TRBJ1-5|-
CASSLGVGWGNQPQHF
TGCGCCAGCAGCTTGGGTGTTGGGTGGGGCAATCAGCCCCAGCATTTT